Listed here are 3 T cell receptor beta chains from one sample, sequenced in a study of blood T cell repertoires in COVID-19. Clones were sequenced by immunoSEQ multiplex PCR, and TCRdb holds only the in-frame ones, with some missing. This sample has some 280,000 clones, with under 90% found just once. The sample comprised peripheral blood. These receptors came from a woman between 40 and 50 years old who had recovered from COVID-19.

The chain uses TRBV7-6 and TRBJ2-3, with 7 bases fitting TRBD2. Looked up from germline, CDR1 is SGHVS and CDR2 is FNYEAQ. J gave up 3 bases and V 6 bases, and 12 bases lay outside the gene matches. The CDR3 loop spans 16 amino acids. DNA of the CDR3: TGTGCCAGCAGTTGGTCAGCGGGAAAGCCTACAGATACGCAGTATTTT. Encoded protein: CASSWSAGKPTDTQYF.

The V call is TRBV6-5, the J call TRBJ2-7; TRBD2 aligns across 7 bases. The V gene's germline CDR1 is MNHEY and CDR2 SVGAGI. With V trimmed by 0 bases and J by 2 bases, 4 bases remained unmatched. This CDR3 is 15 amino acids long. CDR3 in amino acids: CASSYSRLATYEQYF. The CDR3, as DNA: TGTGCCAGCAGTTACTCCCGACTAGCTACCTACGAGCAGTACTTC.

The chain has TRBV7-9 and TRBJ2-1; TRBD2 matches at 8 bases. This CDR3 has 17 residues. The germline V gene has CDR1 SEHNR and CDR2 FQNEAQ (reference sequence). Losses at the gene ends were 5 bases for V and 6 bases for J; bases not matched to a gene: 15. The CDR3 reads CASSLPAGGRLFNEQFF. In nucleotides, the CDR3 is TGTGCCAGCAGCCTACCCGCTGGCGGGAGGCTGTTCAATGAGCAGTTCTTC.